Listed here are 18 T cell receptor beta chains from one sample, sequenced in a study of blood T cells in healthy people across ages. A second PCR, run for about 7 to 12 cycles, used a sample-barcoded 5' primer plus a J-beta primer mix. TCRdb re-called the 5' RACE reads with MiXCR, one entry per CDR3 protein. The profile shows roughly 800,000 distinct CDR3 sequences, 55% to 75% of them singletons. Input material: blood. The source of these receptors is a man aged 25 to 45 in good health.

This rearrangement joins TRBV2 to TRBJ2-1; tentative D call: TRBD2 (6 bases). Trimming cost V 11 bases and J 5 bases, with 13 bases left between them. CDR3 length: 12 amino acids. CDR1 SNHLY and CDR2 FYNNEI come from the germline V gene. This CDR3 reads CAARDFDNEQFF. Here the CDR3 DNA reads TGTGCCGCCCGGGACTTTGACAATGAGCAGTTCTTC.

This chain joins TRBV25-1 and TRBJ1-1; D is uncertain. The germline CDR1 and CDR2 sequences are MGHDK and SYGVNS. Trimming pared 3 bases from V and 9 bases from J, leaving 17 bases between. The CDR3 is made up of 14 amino acids. CDR3: CASSELRNRGKAFF. The CDR3 DNA reads TGTGCCAGCAGTGAGCTGAGGAACCGGGGAAAAGCTTTCTTT.

The rearrangement links TRBV9 to TRBJ2-3; D might be TRBD2 (5 bases). V was clipped by 6 bases and J by 0 bases, with 8 bases between them. Germline V CDR1 and CDR2: SGDLS, YYNGEE. This CDR3 contains 13 residues. Here the CDR3 reads CASTTMSTDTQYF. CDR3 sequence (DNA): TGTGCCAGCACGACTATGAGCACAGATACGCAGTATTTT.

CDR3 protein: CASSQDHQGHSYEQYF. Written as DNA, the CDR3 is TGTGCCAGCAGCCAAGATCATCAGGGACACTCCTACGAGCAGTACTTC. J is TRBJ2-7 and V is TRBV4-2, with D maybe TRBD1 (6 bases). The V end was cut by 0 bases, the J end by 0 bases, with 12 bases between. CDR3 length equals 16 residues. Germline assignment: CDR1 LGHNA and CDR2 YNFKEQ.

This chain joins TRBV20-1 and TRBJ2-7, with 7 bases fitting TRBD2. Germline V gene data show CDR1 as DFQATT and CDR2 as SNEGSKA (reference sequence). The V and J ends lost 4 bases and 1 base, in that order; junction bases with no gene match: 1. CDR3 length: 12 amino acids. This CDR3 is CSAKRDSYEQYF. In DNA form, the CDR3 reads TGCAGTGCTAAGCGGGATTCCTACGAGCAGTACTTC.

This chain uses TRBV4-1 with TRBJ2-1, with D possibly matching TRBD1 (5 bases). This CDR3 contains 12 residues. Trimming shortened V by 1 base and J by 9 bases, and 7 bases separated the two germline ends. Germline V gives CDR1 MGHRA, CDR2 YSYEKL. The CDR3 bases are TGCGCCAGCAGCCAAGGTAGGGGTGAGCAGTTCTTC. Amino acids: CASSQGRGEQFF.

This clonotype was detected a few times. The chain is built from TRBV5-1 and TRBJ1-2, with TRBD1 matching over 7 bases. CDR3 size: 13 residues. Germline-derived CDR1 and CDR2 are SGHRS and YFSETQ. Trimming cost V 4 bases and J 7 bases; bases outside gene matches: 7. The CDR3: CASSADRSTGYTF. CDR3 DNA sequence: TGCGCCAGCAGCGCGGACAGGTCTACTGGCTACACCTTC.

The J gene is TRBJ2-5, the V gene TRBV6-5; D not resolved. CDR1 is MNHEY and CDR2 is SVGAGI in the germline V gene. This CDR3 spans 15 amino acids. Trimming shortened V by 4 bases and J by 7 bases, and 19 bases separated the two germline ends. CDR3 in DNA: TGTGCCAGCAGTTCTAGAGGACCCTACAAAAGGACCCAGTACTTC. Translated, it gives CASSSRGPYKRTQYF.

The J gene is TRBJ2-4, the V gene TRBV7-2; D is possibly TRBD2 (5 bases). CDR3 length: 13 amino acids. The germline CDR1 and CDR2 sequences are SGHTA and FQGNSA. V gave up 3 bases and J gave up 13 bases, with 16 bases separating them. The CDR3 bases are TGTGCCAGCAGCTTGTCCATGACGGGGAAGCAGTACTTC. Translating gives CASSLSMTGKQYF.

The chain carries TRBV20-1 and TRBJ1-2; possibly TRBD1 for D (6 bases). CDR3 length: 16 amino acids. Germline V gene sequence: CDR1 DFQATT, CDR2 SNEGSKA (reference sequence). Trimming left V 0 bases short and J 0 bases short, with 14 bases between. This CDR3 reads CSARDQLQGPNYGYTF. The CDR3 nucleotides read TGCAGTGCTAGAGACCAACTACAGGGCCCTAACTATGGCTACACCTTC.

The chain joins TRBV6-6 to TRBJ1-2, with D unclear. V lost 6 bases and J lost 2, with 16 bases in between. Germline lookup yields CDR1 MNHNY and CDR2 SVGAGI (reference sequence). CDR3 length: 15 amino acids. The CDR3 sequence is CASRKNQIPNYGYTF. In DNA, the CDR3 is TGTGCCAGCAGAAAAAACCAAATCCCCAACTATGGCTACACCTTC.

The rearrangement uses TRBV6-1 and TRBJ2-5, with TRBD1 as a possible D gene (5 bases). V was clipped by 2 bases and J by 5 bases, with 18 bases between them. There are 16 residues in the CDR3. From germline, CDR1 is MNHNS and CDR2 SASEGT. The CDR3 protein is CASSEIGRGSLETQYF. CDR3 in DNA: TGTGCCAGCAGTGAAATCGGTAGGGGTAGTTTGGAGACCCAGTACTTC.

This clonotype was detected a few times. The V call is TRBV6-1, the J call TRBJ2-7; TRBD2 matches 7 bases. Germline V gene data show CDR1 as MNHNS and CDR2 as SASEGT. V trimming: 6 bases; J trimming: 2 bases; junction bases outside the gene matches: 4. The CDR3 totals 13 residues. The CDR3 loop is CASRGGRTYEQYF. The CDR3 nucleotides read TGTGCCAGCAGGGGCGGGAGAACCTACGAGCAGTACTTC.

Concerning this clonotype itself: The CDR3 ends on some other residue instead of the conserved phenylalanine or tryptophan, so this is likely a read error. The V and J genes are TRBV6-6 and TRBJ2-1; TRBD2 matches 7 bases. The CDR3 has 16 residues. Germline values: CDR1 MNHNY, CDR2 SVGAGI (reference sequence). The junction had 8 bases not matched to a gene; V was cut back by 4 bases and J by 2 bases. CDR3 sequence: CASSSREGPTYNEQFL. The CDR3 DNA is TGTGCCAGCAGTTCCAGGGAGGGCCCAACCTACAATGAGCAGTTCTTA.

In nucleotides, the CDR3 is TGTGCCAGCAGTAGCGCGGGACTAGCAAGAGAGACCCAGTACTTC. Translating it yields CASSSAGLARETQYF. The chain recombines TRBV6-6 with TRBJ2-5, with 9 bases identical to TRBD2. Germline CDR1 and CDR2: MNHNY and SVGAGI (reference sequence). V lost 5 bases, J lost 4 bases, and 8 bases stayed unmatched. The CDR3 is 15 amino acids.

The rearrangement joins TRBV5-1 to TRBJ2-7, with unresolved D. CDR3 length equals 14 residues. Germline V gives CDR1 SGHRS, CDR2 YFSETQ. The V and J ends lost 0 bases and 3 bases respectively, with 10 bases between them. Here the CDR3 DNA reads TGCGCCAGCAGCTTGGATTTTGGCCTCTACGAGCAGTACTTC. This sequence encodes CASSLDFGLYEQYF.

The chain links TRBV25-1 to TRBJ2-5; TRBD1 agrees at 7 bases. V gave up 6 bases and J gave up 5 bases; unmatched junction bases: 6. CDR3 length equals 13 residues. In germline, CDR1 is MGHDK, CDR2 SYGVNS. The CDR3 sequence is CASRRGGVETQYF. The DNA for the CDR3 is TGTGCCAGCAGGAGAGGGGGCGTGGAGACCCAGTACTTC.

The gene calls are TRBV11-2 and TRBJ2-7; TRBD2 aligns across 10 bases. The trim removed 1 base at V and 0 bases at J, leaving 6 bases unmatched. The germline V gene has CDR1 SGHAT and CDR2 FQNNGV. This CDR3 region has 17 residues. CDR3 protein: CASSLGTSGVSSYEQYF. In DNA form, the CDR3 reads TGTGCCAGCAGCTTAGGTACTAGCGGGGTGAGCTCCTACGAGCAGTACTTC.